This is a list of T cell receptor beta chains from one sample in a study of blood T cell repertoires in COVID-19. Assay used: immunoSEQ multiplex PCR; TCRdb lists only in-frame clones, some missing. This table holds over 250,000 clones, approximately 88% found once. Sequenced input: peripheral blood. These receptors all stem from a man in his fifties with acute or convalescent COVID-19. CDR3s include the opening cysteine and the closing phenylalanine or tryptophan. A D gene is named only where the DNA matches it firmly.

j_call v_call d_call cdr3_nt cdr3_aa
TRBJ1-1 TRBV12-3/TRBV12-4 NA TGTGCCAGCAGTTTAGGACGAGGCACTGAAGCTTTCTTT CASSLGRGTEAFF
TRBJ1-2 TRBV20-1 NA TGCAGTGTCAGGATCGGGACTACCTACACCTTC CSVRIGTTYTF
TRBJ2-2 TRBV12-3/TRBV12-4 NA TGTGCCAGCCTCCGGGGGACCGGGGAGCTGTTTTTT CASLRGTGELFF
TRBJ1-4 TRBV7-8 TRBD1 TGTGCCAGCAGCTCAAGACAGGGTCCAACTAATGAAAAACTGTTTTTT CASSSRQGPTNEKLFF
TRBJ2-7 TRBV24-1 NA TGTGCCACCAGTGACTCCGGTCGTCAGTACTTC CATSDSGRQYF
TRBJ1-1 TRBV19 NA TGTGCCAGTAGCCTGGGCCGTGGCACAGGGAACACTGAAGCTTTCTTT CASSLGRGTGNTEAFF
TRBJ2-5 TRBV12-3/TRBV12-4 NA TGTGCCAGCAGTGTAACCTCGGCCCAGTACTTC CASSVTSAQYF
TRBJ2-7 TRBV3-1/TRBV3-2 TRBD2 TGTGCCAGCAGCGCCGGACTAGCGGGCTCCTACGAGCAGTACTTC CASSAGLAGSYEQYF
TRBJ1-1 TRBV9 NA TGTGCCAGCAGCCCCAGGCGGGACACTGAAGCTTTCTTT CASSPRRDTEAFF
TRBJ1-1 TRBV9 TRBD1 TGTGCCAGCAGCGAACAGGGGGGGGACACTGAAGCTTTCTTT CASSEQGGDTEAFF
TRBJ2-3 TRBV19 NA TGTGCCAGTAGCGTGGGGGCCTACCCAAGCACAGATACGCAGTATTTT CASSVGAYPSTDTQYF
TRBJ2-2 TRBV11-3 TRBD1 TGTGCCAGCAGCCTCCGGGACAGGGGTGCTGGCACCGGGGAGCTGTTTTTT CASSLRDRGAGTGELFF
TRBJ2-7 TRBV2 TRBD1 TGTGCCAGCATTTTAACCGGGACAGGGAACTACGAGCAGTACTTC CASILTGTGNYEQYF
TRBJ2-3 TRBV11-2 NA TGTGCCAGCAGCCGAACAGGGTGGGGGTACACAGATACGCAGTATTTT CASSRTGWGYTDTQYF
TRBJ2-7 TRBV10-3 NA TGTGCCATCAGTGAGCCAGGGATTTCCTACGAGCAGTACTTC CAISEPGISYEQYF
TRBJ1-6 TRBV14 NA TGTGCCAGCAGCCAAGGGGACATTTCACCCCTCCACTTT CASSQGDISPLHF
TRBJ2-2 TRBV7-8 TRBD2 TGTGCCAGCAGCTTGGGCGGGGGCACCGGGGAGCTGTTTTTT CASSLGGGTGELFF
TRBJ1-6 TRBV30 NA TGTGCCTGGAGTGTACTCGGGACACCAAATTCACCCCTCCACTTT CAWSVLGTPNSPLHF